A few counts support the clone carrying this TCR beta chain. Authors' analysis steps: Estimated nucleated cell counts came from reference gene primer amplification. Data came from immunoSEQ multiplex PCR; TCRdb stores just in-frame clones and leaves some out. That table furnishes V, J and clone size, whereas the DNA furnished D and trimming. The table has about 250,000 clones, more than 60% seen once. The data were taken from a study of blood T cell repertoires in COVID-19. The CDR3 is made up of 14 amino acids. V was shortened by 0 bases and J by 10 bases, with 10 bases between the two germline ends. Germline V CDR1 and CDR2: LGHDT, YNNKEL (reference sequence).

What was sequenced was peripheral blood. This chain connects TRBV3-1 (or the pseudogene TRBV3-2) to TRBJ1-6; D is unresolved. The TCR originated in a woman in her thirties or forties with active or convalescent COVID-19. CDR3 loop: CASSQDLGVSPLHF. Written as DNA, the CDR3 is TGTGCCAGCAGCCAAGATCTCGGGGTGTCACCCCTCCACTTT.